This TCR beta chain was recovered during a study of response to subunit inactivated influenza vaccine. This clonotype has more than one count but fewer than ten. Germline-derived CDR1 and CDR2 are SGHTA and FQGNSA. V trimming: 5 bases; J trimming: 5 bases; junction bases outside the gene matches: 10. This CDR3 is built from 16 residues. TCRdb passed the RT-PCR reads through MiXCR, listing each CDR3 protein once. The table has more than 150,000 distinct CDR3 sequences, around 9% seen once. V is TRBV7-2 and J is TRBJ2-5; the match to TRBD1 covers 11 bases. Here the sequenced sample was non-naive T cells sorted from PBMCs, taken on the day of vaccination. This clonotype was obtained from a man in his forties or fifties who received an inactivated influenza vaccine. CDR3 bases: TGTGCCAGCAGCCAACTCCGGACAGGGGGCTTGGAGACCCAGTACTTC. The encoded protein is CASSQLRTGGLETQYF.